The 17 T cell receptor beta chains given below trace back to one sample, sequenced in a study of a mutant IDH1 vaccine in newly diagnosed glioma. TCRdb's copy holds only in-frame clones and misses some; the assay was immunoSEQ multiplex PCR. The repertoire has about 98,000 clones, over 85% of them found once; the top ten carry less than 0.65%. As to time point: baseline, week 1 (first vaccination visit). Treatment here: pre-vaccination baseline after standard-of-care therapy. The sequencing here drew on PBMCs, taken from a glioma patient treated with radiotherapy, temozolomide or both. The source is a woman aged 50 to 65 with glioma.

For this clone: This CDR3 is also generated by other DNA sequences in the sample. The J gene is TRBJ1-2, the V gene TRBV2; maybe TRBD1 (5 bases). This CDR3 has 17 residues. The V end lost 5 bases, the J end lost 0 bases, and 19 bases lay between the germline ends. Germline CDR1 and CDR2: SNHLY and FYNNEI. The CDR3 DNA reads TGTGCCAGCAGTCGACCGGGGCAGTCTAACCCTAACTATGGCTACACCTTC. This encodes CASSRPGQSNPNYGYTF.

The chain joins TRBV5-1 to TRBJ2-1; TRBD2 matches 7 bases. Trimming took 4 bases from V and 1 from J; bases not matched to a gene: 5. CDR1 SGHRS and CDR2 YFSETQ come from the germline V gene. CDR3 length: 15 amino acids. This CDR3 reads CASSRGGWSYNEQFF. CDR3 coding DNA: TGCGCCAGCAGCAGGGGAGGGTGGTCCTACAATGAGCAGTTCTTC.

The chain joins TRBV28 to TRBJ2-7, with unresolved D. V lost 2 bases to trimming and J lost 1 base, with 12 bases between them. The CDR3 covers 15 residues. Germline assignment: CDR1 MDHEN and CDR2 SYDVKM. CDR3 DNA sequence: TGTGCCAGCAGTTTAGGGTTGTCATCTTCCTACGAGCAGTACTTC. The encoded protein is CASSLGLSSSYEQYF. The entire variable domain, with the rest obtained from reference TRBV28 and TRBJ2-7, is as follows: DVKVTQSSRYLVKRTGEKVFLECVQDMDHENMFWYRQDPGLGLRLIYFSYDVKMKEKGDIPEGYSVSREKKERFSLILESASTNQTSMYLCASSLGLSSSYEQYFGPGTRLTVT.

This chain uses TRBV5-1 with TRBJ2-7; D is unresolved. The CDR3 contains 12 residues. V shed 0 bases and J shed 3 bases, with 4 bases lying between them. Germline CDR1 is SGHRS and CDR2 is YFSETQ. The CDR3 bases are TGCGCCAGCAGCTTGGATGGCTACGAGCAGTACTTC. It codes for CASSLDGYEQYF.

J is TRBJ2-3 and V is TRBV5-1; 7 nucleotides match TRBD1. The CDR3 covers 15 residues. Germline V gives CDR1 SGHRS, CDR2 YFSETQ. Trimming took 1 base from V and 5 from J; bases not matched to a gene: 7. CDR3 sequence: CASSLRQGNRDTQYF. The CDR3 bases are TGCGCCAGCAGCTTGCGACAGGGAAATCGAGATACGCAGTATTTT.

This chain links TRBV6-5 with TRBJ1-5; a weak D match, TRBD1 (6 bases). This CDR3 comprises 15 residues. Trimming removed 0 bases from V and 3 bases from J, with 9 bases in between. Germline CDR1 reads MNHEY; CDR2 reads SVGAGI. The CDR3 DNA is TGTGCCAGCAGTTACTCCTACAGGGACAATCAGCCCCAGCATTTT. Translated, it gives CASSYSYRDNQPQHF.

V and J are TRBV25-1 and TRBJ2-5, with 10 bases matching TRBD2. V lost 2 bases, J lost 5 bases, and 8 bases stayed unmatched. Per germline, CDR1 MGHDK and CDR2 SYGVNS. This CDR3 has 16 residues. The CDR3 region has the DNA TGTGCCAGCAGTGAAGGACTAGCGGTATTACGGGAGACCCAGTACTTC. It specifies CASSEGLAVLRETQYF.

The chain couples TRBV5-5 to TRBJ2-7; D is possibly TRBD1 (5 bases). In germline, CDR1 is SGHKS, CDR2 YYEKEE (reference sequence). The CDR3 is made up of 15 amino acids. Trimming left V 0 bases short and J 1 base short, with 11 bases between. In DNA, the CDR3 is TGTGCCAGCAGCTTGGTGGCAGGGCCATCCTACGAGCAGTACTTC. This sequence encodes CASSLVAGPSYEQYF.

The chain links TRBV5-4 to TRBJ1-2; D not certain. The CDR3 totals 12 residues. The V and J ends lost 3 bases and 8 bases respectively, with 11 bases between them. Germline CDR1 is SGHNT and CDR2 is YYREEE (reference sequence). The CDR3 DNA is TGTGCCAGCAGCTCCCCCGTGATGGGCTACACCTTC. Protein: CASSSPVMGYTF.

The chain carries TRBV7-2 and TRBJ2-5, with D maybe TRBD2 (5 bases). The J call may be mistaken, given a closer DNA end match to TRBJ2-7. The CDR3 length is 15 residues. Per germline, CDR1 SGHTA and CDR2 FQGNSA. CDR3 sequence (DNA): TGTGCCAGCAGGGGAGACGGGCGATCCTCCTACGAGCAGTACTTC. It encodes CASRGDGRSSYEQYF.

Only one count was recorded for this clone. The DNA for the CDR3 is TGTGCCAGCAGCCCTAGTATTCTGATGGGCAATCAGCCCCAGCATTTT. It encodes CASSPSILMGNQPQHF. The V gene is TRBV5-8, the J gene TRBJ1-5; D gene unclear. The CDR3 is 16 amino acids. The germline V and J ends were trimmed by 4 bases and 2 bases, with 16 bases remaining between them. CDR1 and CDR2 (germline): SGHTS, YDEGEE.

The genes are TRBV27 and TRBJ2-7; D might be TRBD2 (5 bases). This CDR3 is 13 amino acids long. The ends were cut back, 6 bases at V and 2 bases at J, with 11 bases in the middle. Germline V lookup: CDR1 MNHEY, CDR2 SMNVEV (reference sequence). The CDR3 is CASSPSPPYEQYF. CDR3 DNA sequence: TGTGCCAGCAGCCCTAGCCCTCCCTACGAGCAGTACTTC.

The chain has TRBV9 and TRBJ2-1; 10 nucleotides line up with TRBD2. The CDR3 length is 15 residues. V lost 0 bases to trimming and J lost 7 bases; unmatched junction nucleotides: 4. Germline values: CDR1 SGDLS, CDR2 YYNGEE. Here the CDR3 reads CASSVASGSRNEQFF. CDR3 nucleotides: TGTGCCAGCAGCGTAGCTAGCGGGAGTAGGAATGAGCAGTTCTTC.

The chain recombines TRBV18 with TRBJ2-7; D is unclear. The germline gives CDR1 KGHSH, CDR2 LQKENI. Trimming left V 0 bases short and J 1 base short, with 13 bases between. This CDR3 has 16 residues. CDR3 DNA sequence: TGTGCCAGCTCACCACCGGCTATGACTGATTCCTACGAGCAGTACTTC. It is translated as CASSPPAMTDSYEQYF.

The rearrangement uses TRBV10-3 and TRBJ1-1; the match to TRBD1 covers 8 bases. V lost 10 bases to trimming and J lost 1 base; unmatched junction nucleotides: 5. CDR3 length equals 13 residues. The germline gives CDR1 ENHRY, CDR2 SYGVKD. The CDR3 DNA follows: TGTGCCACCGGACAGGGAGGGAACACTGAAGCTTTCTTT. Translation: CATGQGGNTEAFF.

The rearrangement links TRBV6-1 to TRBJ2-7; D is undetermined. The CDR3 runs 13 residues. Germline values: CDR1 MNHNS, CDR2 SASEGT. Trimming took off 4 bases at V and 2 bases at J, with 9 bases between the two ends. The CDR3 nucleotides are TGTGCCAGCAGTGTTGGCGACCCCTACGAGCAGTACTTC. This sequence encodes CASSVGDPYEQYF.

Only a few counts were recorded for this clone. This rearrangement joins TRBV4-1 to TRBJ1-3; perhaps TRBD1 as D (5 bases). The CDR3 covers 16 residues. Trimming took 5 bases from V and 2 from J, leaving 16 bases between them. CDR1 MGHRA and CDR2 YSYEKL come from the germline V gene. The CDR3 DNA sequence: TGCGCCAGCAGCACACGACAGCGAGGACCTGGAAACACCATATATTTT. Translated: CASSTRQRGPGNTIYF.